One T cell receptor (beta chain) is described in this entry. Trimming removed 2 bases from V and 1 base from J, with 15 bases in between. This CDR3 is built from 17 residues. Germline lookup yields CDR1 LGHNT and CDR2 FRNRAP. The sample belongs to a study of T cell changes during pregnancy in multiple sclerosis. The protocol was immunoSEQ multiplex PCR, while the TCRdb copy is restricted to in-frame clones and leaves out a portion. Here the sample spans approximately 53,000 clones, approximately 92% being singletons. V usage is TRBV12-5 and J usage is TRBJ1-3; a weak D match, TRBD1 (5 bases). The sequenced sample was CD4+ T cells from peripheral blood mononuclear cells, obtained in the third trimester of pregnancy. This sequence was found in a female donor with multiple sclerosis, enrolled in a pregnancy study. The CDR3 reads CASGLIRGGNSGNTIYF. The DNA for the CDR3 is TGTGCTAGTGGTTTGATTAGGGGAGGGAATTCTGGAAACACCATATATTTT.